This T cell receptor beta chain was sequenced in a study of cytomegalovirus exposure and HLA in healthy donors. General study points: Several of the most significant clusters were apparently associated with common viral pathogens in a later analysis. Later genetic work tied a missense DCLRE1C variant to beta-chain V and J trimming. Cytomegalovirus-associated TCR beta chains were listed, numbering over 150. A highly shared variant cluster was judged a likely technical artifact.

With respect to this clone: Its specificity is unknown.

The CDR3 has 16 amino acids. Germline V gene data show CDR1 as MNHEY and CDR2 as SMNVEV (reference sequence). After removal of 4 bases from V and 9 bases from J, the junction contained 16 bases not matched to a gene. PCR employed 60 Vbeta and 13 Jbeta primers. Sequencing used immunoSEQ multiplex PCR; TCRdb keeps in-frame clones, though not all of them. This sample has 130,000 or so clones, with around three fifths found just once. V usage is TRBV27 and J usage is TRBJ1-1; TRBD1 matches at 8 bases. The receptor comes from a middle-aged woman in good health and CMV-seronegative. Sequenced: PBMCs. The CDR3 region has the DNA TGTGCCAGCAGTTCGTCCAAGGACAGGGAGCAAAGAAAAGCTTTCTTT. This encodes CASSSSKDREQRKAFF.